This T cell receptor (beta chain) stems from a study of identical twins (dated by TCRdb to about 2016). Regarding the study in general: TCR alpha and beta repertoires from monozygotic twins, unrelated adults of various ages and cord blood were deep-sequenced to test whether fetal clonotypes persist. To rule out contamination, the twin experiments were replicated at different times with different library preparation protocols. Beyond this particular receptor, the publication reports: Fewer insertions were carried by abundant cord blood beta clonotypes; a weaker similar trend was observed in young adult naive repertoires, while no such trend was observed in memory repertoires. In monozygotic twins, recombination models systematically underestimated out-of-frame TCR alpha sharing, but the models matched the sharing seen between unrelated individuals. In beta out-of-frame sequences, excess twin sharing was weaker, because having fewer shared sequences lowered the signal-to-noise ratio. Zero-insertion analyses could be partly confounded by invariant T cells such as MAIT and iNKT, though diverse VJ usage argued against such confounding for most clonotypes. Compared with coincidental sharing between unrelated individuals, out-of-frame TCR alpha sequences shared between twins showed an excess of sequences with low generation probability. Because the same donors could not be followed over many years, the conclusions relied on cross-sectional statistical analysis.

From its cysteine to its phenylalanine, the CDR3 spans 16 amino acids. Solely the CDR3 DNA is kept, with 48 bases framed from the first base. The germline V gene specifies LGHNA as CDR1 and YNFKEQ as CDR2. V loses 0 bases of germline sequence and J loses 6 bases, and the interval between the two ends is 14 bases. This clonotype was seen repeatedly, ten times or more. What this receptor recognizes is not known. No much larger clonotype is one base removed from it; base qualities were not supplied. Only healthy Caucasian donors were included. The twin cohort consisted of three pairs of female monozygotic twins, all aged roughly 18 to 30 years. Positive isolation kits from Invitrogen were used to isolate CD4+ and CD8+ T cell populations. The method was 5' RACE. These reads were obtained on an Illumina HiSeq 2000. A universal primer binding site was introduced by template switching, and a unique molecular identifier was present in the final cDNA, enabling accurate counting of TCR cDNA molecules. Specific primers in the conserved constant-segment region were used to synthesize first-strand cDNA for TCR alpha and beta chains. Each cDNA library was double barcoded, with a SMART-Mk sample barcode plus Illumina barcodes, to control for contamination. TruSeq adapter sequences and Illumina sample barcodes were added in two successive PCR steps. TCR alpha and beta cDNA libraries were sequenced on the Illumina HiSeq platform with custom primers. As for the original processing: MiGEC processed the raw reads to extract unique molecular identifiers, while MiXCR was used to determine the CDR3 positions. For each individual, recombination models were inferred using an EM algorithm with the repgenHMM and IGoR tools. The analysis of shared clonotypes was done with the tcR package in R, with sharing normalized by the product of cloneset sizes. Out-of-frame nonproductive sequences were analyzed to study raw recombination free of thymic and clonal selection effects. Using fastp at Q25 and MiXCR, TCRdb reprocessed the public reads and kept productive beta chains. Every CDR3 protein is listed once, alongside the most common genes and DNA of its rows. What appears here as the V and J calls and clone size reflects TCRdb's work, not the paper's. The sample yields 230,000 or so distinct CDR3 sequences; about 8.5% were counted once. The ten largest clones add up to 3% of the sample.

Separately, the same data were catalogued under a study of yellow fever vaccine responses in identical twins. The second study's authors report: According to the authors, the vaccine-induced T cell response in identical twins seemed to be partly convergent and partly specific to each individual. In identical twins, the study followed T cell clones that responded to the vaccine with precision.

This receptor was taken from a woman in her late teens or twenties in good health. Recombination connected TRBV4-2 to TRBJ2-2; no D gene can be assigned with confidence. The specimen was CD8+ T cells sorted from blood. The DNA sequence is given as TGTGCCAGCAGCCAAGATGAGGATTTGTCGTCCGGGGAGCTGTTTTTT. Translation gives CASSQDEDLSSGELFF.